The 2 T cell receptor beta chains below all came from one sample that was sequenced in a study of T cell responses to AZD1222 COVID-19 vaccine. Produced via immunoSEQ multiplex PCR; TCRdb's table is partial and in-frame only. The sample lists more than 140,000 clones, 80% to 90% occurring once. This specimen was peripheral blood, taken on day 0 of AZD1222 vaccination. The receptors stem from an adult in good health.

V usage is TRBV4-3 and J usage is TRBJ2-7, with 11 bases aligning to TRBD1. The V segment lost 3 bases and the J segment 6 bases; nucleotides outside the gene matches: 1. The CDR3 contains 13 residues. Germline CDR1 LGHNA, CDR2 YSLEER. The CDR3 DNA is TGCGCCAGCAGCCAGGGACAGGGGGGCGAGCAGTACTTC. The encoded protein is CASSQGQGGEQYF.

This clone was seen once. The V call is TRBV5-1, the J call TRBJ2-5; D is possibly TRBD1 or TRBD2 (5 bases each). Trimming pared 4 bases from V and 0 bases from J, leaving 19 bases between. Germline values: CDR1 SGHRS, CDR2 YFSETQ. CDR3 size: 17 residues. The CDR3 is CASSPEEDKMYQETQYF. CDR3 sequence (DNA): TGCGCCAGCAGCCCTGAGGAGGACAAAATGTACCAAGAGACCCAGTACTTC.